This entry is about one TCR beta chain. Its matching antigen is unknown. Unmatched junction bases numbered 0, after V lost 4 bases and J lost 5 bases. CDR3 size: 12 residues. Germline assignment: CDR1 SQVTM and CDR2 ANQGSEA. The data originate from a study of radiotherapy plus CTLA-4 blockade in lung cancer. Study context: Objective responses were seen in 18% of patients, disease control in more than 30%.

Clones were read by immunoSEQ multiplex PCR, and TCRdb kept only the in-frame ones, dropping some. The sample comprises fewer than 35,000 clones, 70% to 80% of which are singletons, and 11% to 15% rests with the top ten. It was focal radiation plus CTLA-4 blockade with ipilimumab that patients with chemo-refractory metastatic non-small-cell lung cancer received. Findings and limits, study-wide: Blood-borne expansion of tumor-derived TCR clones followed radiotherapy plus ipilimumab.

The source material was peripheral blood, sampled from a patient treated with radiotherapy plus ipilimumab. This rearrangement joins TRBV29-1 to TRBJ1-5, with 9 bases matching TRBD1. This receptor was taken from a human donor with non-small cell lung cancer that progressed on radiotherapy plus ipilimumab. Written as DNA, the CDR3 is TGCAGCGTTGGGACAGGGGATCAGCCCCAGCATTTT. It codes for CSVGTGDQPQHF.